This T cell receptor (beta chain) was recovered during a study of OX40 agonist ivuxolimab in advanced cancers. The overall study: At 0.01 to 10 mg/kg, ivuxolimab was administered intravenously to patients every 2 weeks.

The germline V gene encodes CDR1 SGHRS and CDR2 YFSETQ. There are 15 residues in the CDR3. The V end was cut by 3 bases, the J end by 1 base, with 13 bases between. Regarding the study as a whole: Expanded peripheral T cells had an undetermined antigen specificity. At doses 0.1 to 3.0 mg/kg, CD4+ and CD8+ clones expanded. The mean number of expanded clones was higher in CD8+ T cells than in CD4+.

With regard to this clone: Its antigen is not identified.

TCRdb keeps only in-frame clones here, not all; method: immunoSEQ multiplex PCR. Found here are about 68,000 clones, roughly 80% of them singletons; the top ten hold 1.4%. The sequenced sample was CD4+ or CD8+ T cells sorted from blood, obtained in a trial of the OX40 agonist ivuxolimab. The TCR was taken from an adult with an advanced solid tumor such as melanoma, head and neck, liver or kidney cancer. The chain employs TRBV5-1 and TRBJ2-5; tentatively, D is TRBD1 (6 bases). The DNA for the CDR3 is TGCGCCAGCAGCTCCCAGGGGTTCTCCCAAGAGACCCAGTACTTC. It codes for CASSSQGFSQETQYF.